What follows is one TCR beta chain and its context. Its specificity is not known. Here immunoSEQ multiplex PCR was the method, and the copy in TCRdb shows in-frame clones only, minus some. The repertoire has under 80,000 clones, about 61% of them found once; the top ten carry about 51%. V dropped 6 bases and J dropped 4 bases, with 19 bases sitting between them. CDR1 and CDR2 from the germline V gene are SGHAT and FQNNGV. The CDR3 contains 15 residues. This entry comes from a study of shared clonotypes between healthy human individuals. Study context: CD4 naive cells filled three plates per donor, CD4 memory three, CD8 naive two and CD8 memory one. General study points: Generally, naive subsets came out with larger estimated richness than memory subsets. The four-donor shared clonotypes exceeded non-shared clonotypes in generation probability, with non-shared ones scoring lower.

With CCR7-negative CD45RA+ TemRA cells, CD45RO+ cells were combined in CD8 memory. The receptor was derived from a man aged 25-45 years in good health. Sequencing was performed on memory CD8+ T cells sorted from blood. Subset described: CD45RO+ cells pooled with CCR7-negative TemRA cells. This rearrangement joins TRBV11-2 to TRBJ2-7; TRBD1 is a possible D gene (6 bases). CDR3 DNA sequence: TGTGCCAGCAGTCCTCCGGGACATCCTTCTTACGAGCAGTACTTC. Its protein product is CASSPPGHPSYEQYF.